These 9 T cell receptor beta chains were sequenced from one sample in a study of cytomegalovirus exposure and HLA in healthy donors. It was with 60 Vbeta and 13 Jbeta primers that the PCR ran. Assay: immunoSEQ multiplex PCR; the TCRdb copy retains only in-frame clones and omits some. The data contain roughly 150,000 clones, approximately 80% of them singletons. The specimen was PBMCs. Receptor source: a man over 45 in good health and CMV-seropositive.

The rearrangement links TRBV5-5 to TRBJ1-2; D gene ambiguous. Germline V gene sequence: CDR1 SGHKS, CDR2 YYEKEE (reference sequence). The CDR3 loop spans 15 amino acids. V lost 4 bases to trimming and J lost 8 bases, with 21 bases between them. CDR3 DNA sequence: TGTGCCAGCAGCCCTCTTGCGGGAGCAGTTCAAGGCTACACCTTC. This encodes CASSPLAGAVQGYTF.

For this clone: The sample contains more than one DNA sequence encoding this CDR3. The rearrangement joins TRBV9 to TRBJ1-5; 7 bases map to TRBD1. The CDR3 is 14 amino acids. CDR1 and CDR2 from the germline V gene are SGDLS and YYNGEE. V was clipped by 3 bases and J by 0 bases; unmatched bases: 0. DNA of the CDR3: TGTGCCAGCAGCGCAGGGGGTAGCAATCAGCCCCAGCATTTT. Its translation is CASSAGGSNQPQHF.

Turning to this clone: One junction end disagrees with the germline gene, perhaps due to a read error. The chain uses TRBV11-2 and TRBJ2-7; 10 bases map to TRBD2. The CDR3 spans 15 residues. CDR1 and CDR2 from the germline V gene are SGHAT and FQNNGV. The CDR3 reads CANSPRTSGPYEQYF. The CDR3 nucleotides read TGTGCCAACAGCCCTCGGACTAGCGGCCCCTACGAGCAGTACTTC.

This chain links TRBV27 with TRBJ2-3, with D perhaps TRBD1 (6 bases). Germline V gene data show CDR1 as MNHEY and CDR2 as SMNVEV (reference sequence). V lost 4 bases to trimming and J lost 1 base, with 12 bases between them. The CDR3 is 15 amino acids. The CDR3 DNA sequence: TGTGCCAGCAGTTCCCAGGGGTTAGGCACAGATACGCAGTATTTT. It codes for CASSSQGLGTDTQYF.

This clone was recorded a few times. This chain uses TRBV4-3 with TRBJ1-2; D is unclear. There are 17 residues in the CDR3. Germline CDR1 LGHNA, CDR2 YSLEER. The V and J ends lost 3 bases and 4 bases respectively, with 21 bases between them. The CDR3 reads CASSQGPGGQAGYGYTF. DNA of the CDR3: TGCGCCAGCAGCCAGGGCCCGGGAGGCCAGGCGGGCTATGGCTACACCTTC.

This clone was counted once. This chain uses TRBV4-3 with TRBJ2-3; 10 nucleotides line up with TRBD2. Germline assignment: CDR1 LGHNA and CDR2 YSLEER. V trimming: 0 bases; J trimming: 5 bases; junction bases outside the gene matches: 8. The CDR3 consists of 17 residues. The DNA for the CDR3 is TGCGCCAGCAGCCAAGATCCAAGCGGGGGGGAGGTAGATACGCAGTATTTT. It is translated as CASSQDPSGGEVDTQYF.

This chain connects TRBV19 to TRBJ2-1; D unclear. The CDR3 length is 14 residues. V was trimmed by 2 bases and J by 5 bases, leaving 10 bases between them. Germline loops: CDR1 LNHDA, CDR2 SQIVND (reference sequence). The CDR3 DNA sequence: TGTGCCAGTAGTATAAGGCAGGCCGACAATGAGCAGTTCTTC. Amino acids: CASSIRQADNEQFF.

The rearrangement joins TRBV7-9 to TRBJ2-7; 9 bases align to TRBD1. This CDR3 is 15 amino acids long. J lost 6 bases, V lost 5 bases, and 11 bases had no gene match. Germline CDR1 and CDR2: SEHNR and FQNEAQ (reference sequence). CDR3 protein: CASSPTGGGFVEQYF. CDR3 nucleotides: TGTGCCAGCAGCCCCACAGGGGGCGGCTTTGTCGAGCAGTACTTC.

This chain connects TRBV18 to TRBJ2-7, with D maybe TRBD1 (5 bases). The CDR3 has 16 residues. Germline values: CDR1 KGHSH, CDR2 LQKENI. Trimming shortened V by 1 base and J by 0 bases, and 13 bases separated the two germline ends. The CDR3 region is CASSPQGAGNSYEQYF. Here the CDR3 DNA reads TGTGCCAGCTCACCACAAGGGGCTGGGAACTCCTACGAGCAGTACTTC.